This T cell receptor beta chain is drawn from a study of healthy donors' naive CD4 and CD8 T cells. CD4+CD8-CD45RO-CD45RA+ cells were naive CD4+; CD8+CD4-CD45RA+CD27bright cells were naive CD8+. TCR libraries were built from approximately 0.45 ug of total RNA by linear amplification. As originally analysed: Some 77,000 TCR alpha transcripts were sequenced from 5 healthy donors. In TCRdb, the reads were re-called with MiXCR into one record per CDR3 protein. These V and J calls are TCRdb output, not the study's own analysis. The sample has 150,000 to 200,000 distinct CDR3 sequences, around 74% seen once. Trimming took off 5 bases at V and 3 bases at J, with 16 bases between the two ends. The CDR3 sequence is 16 residues long. Germline CDR1 and CDR2: LNHDA and SQIVND (reference sequence).

The chain recombines TRBV19 with TRBJ2-2, with D perhaps TRBD2 (6 bases). This sequence was found in a pool of human donors in good health; the sample pools cells from several healthy donors. The sample taken for sequencing was naive CD4+ and CD8+ T cells sorted from blood, pooled from several donors. DNA of the CDR3: TGTGCCAGTAGTTTTTGGGGAGGATACGACACCGGGGAGCTGTTTTTT. It encodes CASSFWGGYDTGELFF.